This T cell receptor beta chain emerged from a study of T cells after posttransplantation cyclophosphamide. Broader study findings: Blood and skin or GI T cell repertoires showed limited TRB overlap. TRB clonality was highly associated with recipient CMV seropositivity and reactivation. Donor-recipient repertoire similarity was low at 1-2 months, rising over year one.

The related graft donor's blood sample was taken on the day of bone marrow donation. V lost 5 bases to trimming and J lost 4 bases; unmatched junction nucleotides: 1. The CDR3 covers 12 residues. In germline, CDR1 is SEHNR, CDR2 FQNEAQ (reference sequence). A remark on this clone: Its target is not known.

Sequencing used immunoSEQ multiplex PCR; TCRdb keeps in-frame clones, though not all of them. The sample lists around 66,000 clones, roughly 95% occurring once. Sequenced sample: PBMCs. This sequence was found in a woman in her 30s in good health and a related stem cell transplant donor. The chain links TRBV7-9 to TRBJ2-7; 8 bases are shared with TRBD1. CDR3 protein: CASSRTGYEQYF. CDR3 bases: TGTGCCAGCAGCCGGACAGGGTACGAGCAGTACTTC.